This is a list of T cell receptor beta chains from one sample in a study. TCRdb re-called the multiplex PCR reads with MiXCR, one entry per CDR3 protein. The sample contains about 460 distinct CDR3 sequences, 7.8% of which appear only once. The material sequenced was tumor-infiltrating Tregs sorted from the breast tumor. The receptors stem from a female donor with breast cancer. CDR3s include the opening cysteine and the closing phenylalanine or tryptophan. D genes are given only for firm matches. Size is stated for part of the rows, as once, few or many counts, or as a class when the clone is expanded.

j_call | clone_size | v_call | d_call | cdr3_aa | cdr3_nt
TRBJ1-2 | large | TRBV12-3/TRBV12-4 | TRBD1 | CASSSTGAGSYGYTF | TGTGCCAGCAGCTCGACAGGGGCCGGGAGCTATGGCTACACCTTC
TRBJ1-2 | medium-sized | TRBV12-3/TRBV12-4 | . | CASTSPWSGDGYTF | TGTGCCAGCACCTCCCCATGGTCCGGGGATGGCTACACCTTC
TRBJ1-2 | large | TRBV12-3/TRBV12-4 | . | CASSLVGNYGYTF | TGTGCCAGCAGTTTGGTGGGAAACTATGGCTACACCTTC
TRBJ1-2 | large | TRBV12-3/TRBV12-4 | . | CASSSTGGGDGYTF | TGTGCCAGCAGTTCCACGGGAGGCGGGGATGGCTACACCTTC
TRBJ1-2 | many | TRBV12-3/TRBV12-4 | TRBD1 | CASSNRDRGRDGYTF | TGTGCCAGCAGTAATCGGGACAGGGGTCGTGATGGCTACACCTTC
TRBJ1-2 | medium-sized | TRBV12-3/TRBV12-4 | . | CASSQGGGYTF | TGTGCCAGCAGCCAGGGAGGTGGCTACACCTTC
TRBJ1-2 | medium-sized | TRBV12-3/TRBV12-4 | . | CASSSGTAANYGYTF | TGTGCCAGCAGTTCTGGAACGGCAGCTAACTATGGCTACACCTTC
TRBJ1-2 | medium-sized | TRBV12-3/TRBV12-4 | . | CASSQSDGDYGYTF | TGTGCCAGCAGTCAATCCGACGGGGACTATGGCTACACCTTC
TRBJ1-2 | many | TRBV12-3/TRBV12-4 | TRBD1 | CASSGTGYGYTF | TGTGCCAGCAGTGGGACAGGCTATGGCTACACCTTC
TRBJ1-2 | many | TRBV12-3/TRBV12-4 | . | CASSPQISVYGYTF | TGTGCCAGCAGCCCACAAATTTCAGTATATGGCTACACCTTC
TRBJ1-2 | medium-sized | TRBV12-3/TRBV12-4 | TRBD1 | CASGDSPYGYTF | TGTGCCAGCGGGGACAGCCCCTATGGCTACACCTTC
TRBJ1-2 | medium-sized | TRBV12-3/TRBV12-4 | . | CASSLSYGEDGYTF | TGTGCCAGCAGCCTCTCTTATGGAGAGGATGGCTACACCTTC
TRBJ1-2 | hyperexpanded | TRBV12-3/TRBV12-4 | . | CASRDPTGGYGYTF | TGTGCCAGCAGAGACCCTACAGGAGGCTATGGCTACACCTTC
TRBJ1-2 | few | TRBV12-3/TRBV12-4 | TRBD1 | CASSPRQGYGYTF | TGTGCCAGCAGTCCCCGACAGGGTTATGGCTACACCTTC
TRBJ1-2 | medium-sized | TRBV12-3/TRBV12-4 | TRBD1 | CASSLRAPGQGLYGYTF | TGTGCCAGCAGTTTACGCGCACCGGGACAGGGACTCTATGGCTACACCTTC
TRBJ1-2 | large | TRBV12-3/TRBV12-4 | . | CASSRGQGLNGYTF | TGTGCCAGCAGTAGGGGCCAGGGTCTTAACGGCTACACCTTC
TRBJ1-2 | large | TRBV12-3/TRBV12-4 | . | CASRDTGMYGYTF | TGTGCAAGTCGGGACACCGGCATGTATGGCTACACCTTC
TRBJ1-2 | large | TRBV12-3/TRBV12-4 | . | CASHKAGNGYTF | TGTGCCAGTCACAAAGCGGGGAATGGCTACACCTTC
TRBJ1-2 | medium-sized | TRBV12-3/TRBV12-4 | . | CASSRATGRSLYGYTF | TGTGCCAGCAGCCGAGCAACGGGACGGAGCCTCTATGGCTACACCTTC
TRBJ1-2 | medium-sized | TRBV12-3/TRBV12-4 | . | CASSFEGYTF | TGTGCCAGCAGTTTTGAGGGCTACACCTTC
TRBJ1-2 | large | TRBV12-3/TRBV12-4 | TRBD1 | CASRMGQGYYGYTF | TGTGCCAGCAGGATGGGACAGGGGTACTATGGCTACACCTTC
TRBJ1-2 | many | TRBV12-3/TRBV12-4 | . | CASSGPLDGGSYTF | TGTGCCAGCAGCGGACCACTGGACGGCGGGAGCTACACCTTC
TRBJ1-2 | few | TRBV12-3/TRBV12-4 | . | CASSLRDYGYTF | TGTGCCAGCAGTTTGCGGGACTATGGCTACACCTTC
TRBJ1-2 | many | TRBV12-3/TRBV12-4 | . | CASSLPQGHNLGYTF | TGTGCCAGCAGCCTCCCTCAGGGACATAACCTAGGCTACACCTTC
TRBJ1-2 | many | TRBV12-3/TRBV12-4 | . | CASSFQGHENYGYTF | TGTGCCAGCAGTTTTCAGGGGCACGAGAACTATGGCTACACCTTC
TRBJ1-2 | medium-sized | TRBV12-3/TRBV12-4 | . | CASSLAGQKPGAGYTF | TGTGCCAGCAGTTTAGCGGGCCAAAAGCCAGGGGCTGGCTACACCTTC
TRBJ1-2 | medium-sized | TRBV12-3/TRBV12-4 | . | CASSFRRGWGYGYTF | TGTGCCAGCAGTTTCCGCAGGGGATGGGGCTATGGCTACACCTTC
TRBJ1-2 | many | TRBV12-3/TRBV12-4 | . | CASSLARVGYTF | TGTGCCAGCAGTTTAGCCAGGGTAGGCTACACCTTC
TRBJ1-2 | large | TRBV12-3/TRBV12-4 | TRBD1 | CASSADRVNYGYTF | TGTGCCAGCAGTGCGGACAGGGTTAACTATGGCTACACCTTC
TRBJ1-2 | large | TRBV12-3/TRBV12-4 | TRBD1 | CASTHRGGYTF | TGTGCCAGCACTCACAGGGGTGGCTACACCTTC
TRBJ1-2 | medium-sized | TRBV12-3/TRBV12-4 | . | CASRSARGGYTF | TGTGCCAGCAGGTCCGCAAGGGGAGGCTACACCTTC
TRBJ1-2 | once | TRBV12-3/TRBV12-4 | TRBD1 | CASWTGHYGYTF | TGTGCCAGCTGGACAGGACACTATGGCTACACCTTC
TRBJ1-2 | large | TRBV12-3/TRBV12-4 | . | CASSSTGRGYTF | TGTGCCAGCAGTTCCACAGGGAGAGGCTACACCTTC
TRBJ1-2 | medium-sized | TRBV12-3/TRBV12-4 | . | CASRVGTERGYTF | TGTGCCAGCAGGGTTGGGACGGAGCGTGGCTACACCTTC
TRBJ1-2 | medium-sized | TRBV12-3/TRBV12-4 | . | CASSLEGWANYGYTF | TGTGCCAGCAGTTTGGAAGGGTGGGCTAACTATGGCTACACCTTC
TRBJ1-2 | medium-sized | TRBV12-3/TRBV12-4 | . | CASSVQGSGYTF | TGTGCCAGCAGTGTTCAGGGGTCTGGCTACACCTTC
TRBJ1-2 | medium-sized | TRBV12-3/TRBV12-4 | . | CASRAPGPNYGYTF | TGTGCCAGCAGGGCACCCGGACCTAACTATGGCTACACCTTC
TRBJ1-2 | large | TRBV12-3/TRBV12-4 | TRBD1 | CASRRTGERGYTF | TGTGCCAGCAGACGTACAGGGGAGAGGGGCTACACCTTC
TRBJ1-2 | . | TRBV12-3/TRBV12-4 | . | CASSRPPREGSIWRGYTF | TGTGCCAGCAGCCGCCCACCGAGGGAGGGGTCGATCTGGCGTGGCTACACCTTC
TRBJ1-2 | many | TRBV12-3/TRBV12-4 | . | CASSSTGGYGYTF | TGTGCCAGCAGTTCGACAGGAGGCTATGGCTACACCTTC